These 32 T cell receptor beta chains were sequenced from one sample in a study of shared clonotypes between healthy human individuals. Some clones are missing from TCRdb's copy, which holds only in-frame ones; the method was immunoSEQ multiplex PCR. Of some 1.1 million clones listed, approximately 77% are singletons. The sample was memory CD4+ T cells from PBMCs. As to subset: CD45RA-negative fraction. The receptors stem from a man aged 18-30 years in good health. Some clones in this sample may be carry-over from other donors' samples.

The CDR3 loop reads CASTLQGRNTEAFF. The CDR3 DNA follows: TGTGCCAGCACCCTACAGGGCCGGAACACTGAAGCTTTCTTT. V is TRBV28 and J is TRBJ1-1; a weak D match, TRBD1 (6 bases). The length of the CDR3 is 14 residues. V lost 7 bases and J 1 base, leaving 13 bases between the germline ends. The V gene's germline CDR1 is MDHEN and CDR2 SYDVKM.

V and J are TRBV27 and TRBJ2-6; TRBD1 matches 7 bases. Germline CDR1 is MNHEY and CDR2 is SMNVEV (reference sequence). Unmatched junction bases numbered 12, after V lost 6 bases and J lost 4 bases. This CDR3 has 17 amino acids. The DNA for the CDR3 is TGTGCCAGCAGAGGGACAGTCGGGGATAGGGGGGCCAACGTCCTGACTTTC. Protein sequence: CASRGTVGDRGANVLTF.

This clone has a single count. CDR3 DNA: TGTGCCTGGAGTGTATCGAGCGGGGACAATGAGCAGTTCTTC. It yields the protein CAWSVSSGDNEQFF. This chain uses TRBV30 with TRBJ2-1; 7 nucleotides match TRBD2. V was clipped by 0 bases and J by 5 bases; unmatched bases: 4. The CDR3 has 14 residues. The germline CDR1 and CDR2 sequences are GTSNPN and SVGIG (reference sequence).

V is TRBV5-1 and J is TRBJ2-2; TRBD1 might be the D (5 bases). Trimming took 2 bases from V and 1 from J, leaving 9 bases between them. Germline CDR1 is SGHRS and CDR2 is YFSETQ. The CDR3 extends over 15 amino acids. In DNA, the CDR3 is TGCGCCAGCAGCTTAAACGGACAGAACACCGGGGAGCTGTTTTTT. It translates to CASSLNGQNTGELFF.

This clone was observed a single time. In DNA, the CDR3 is TGTGCCAGCAGTTCCTCCAGGGTAGAAAAACTGTTTTTT. This gives the protein CASSSSRVEKLFF. This rearrangement joins TRBV28 to TRBJ1-4, with a tentative D call TRBD1 (5 bases). The germline V and J ends were trimmed by 4 bases and 8 bases, with 11 bases remaining between them. The CDR3 length is 13 residues. In germline, CDR1 is MDHEN, CDR2 SYDVKM.

This clone showed up just once. This rearrangement joins TRBV6-6 to TRBJ2-3; the match to TRBD2 covers 9 bases. The germline V gene encodes CDR1 MNHNY and CDR2 SVGAGI (reference sequence). This CDR3 region has 15 residues. Trimming cost V 5 bases and J 0 bases; bases outside gene matches: 3. CDR3 DNA sequence: TGTGCCAGCAGTCTAGCGGGACCAAGCACAGATACGCAGTATTTT. Amino acids: CASSLAGPSTDTQYF.

The chain couples TRBV2 to TRBJ2-2, with 9 bases matching TRBD1. Germline V gives CDR1 SNHLY, CDR2 FYNNEI. The CDR3 totals 16 residues. The V and J ends lost 6 bases and 1 base, in that order; junction bases with no gene match: 6. The CDR3 loop reads CASSGQGIGNTGELFF. CDR3 DNA: TGTGCCAGCAGCGGACAGGGGATAGGGAACACCGGGGAGCTGTTTTTT.

The CDR3 is CASFKGYGAFF. Here the CDR3 DNA reads TGTGCCAGCTTTAAGGGTTATGGAGCTTTCTTT. This sequence joins TRBV19 and TRBJ1-1; D gene ambiguous. The V and J ends lost 9 bases and 10 bases respectively, with 15 bases between them. In germline, CDR1 is LNHDA, CDR2 SQIVND (reference sequence). The CDR3 runs to 11 residues.

The chain uses TRBV28 and TRBJ1-5; 10 bases are a match to TRBD1. The CDR3 loop spans 15 amino acids. Germline loops: CDR1 MDHEN, CDR2 SYDVKM. V lost 1 base and J lost 6; bases outside the gene matches: 3. This CDR3 is CASSLLTGGSQPQHF. The DNA of the CDR3 is TGTGCCAGCAGTTTATTGACAGGGGGCAGTCAGCCCCAGCATTTT.

A word on this clone: Other nucleotide sequences from this sample produce the same CDR3. V gene TRBV9 combines with J gene TRBJ2-7, with D possibly being TRBD2 (5 bases). The V end lost 0 bases, the J end lost 0 bases, and 10 bases lay between the germline ends. The germline V gene has CDR1 SGDLS and CDR2 YYNGEE. The CDR3 runs 15 residues. In DNA form, the CDR3 reads TGTGCCAGCAGCGTAGCTGGCGGGTACTCCTACGAGCAGTACTTC. Protein sequence: CASSVAGGYSYEQYF. The whole variable domain, remainder taken from reference TRBV9 and TRBJ2-7, is DSGVTQTPKHLITATGQRVTLRCSPRSGDLSVYWYQQSLDQGLQFLIQYYNGEERAKGNILERFSAQQFPDLHSELNLSSLELGDSALYFCASSVAGGYSYEQYFGPGTRLTVT.

This clone was observed a single time. The chain links TRBV30 to TRBJ1-6; D ambiguous. V lost 0 bases, J lost 6 bases, and 12 bases lay in between. From germline, CDR1 is GTSNPN and CDR2 SVGIG (reference sequence). CDR3 length: 15 residues. The chain's CDR3 is CAWSVRSQTNSPLHF. CDR3 coding DNA: TGTGCCTGGAGTGTAAGAAGCCAGACTAATTCACCCCTCCACTTT.

This chain joins TRBV7-9 and TRBJ2-5, with 10 positions matching TRBD2. V shed 2 bases, J shed 5 bases, and the junction held 5 bases outside the gene matches. There are 15 residues in the CDR3. Germline V gene lookup returns CDR1 SEHNR and CDR2 FQNEAQ (reference sequence). DNA for the CDR3: TGTGCCAGCAGCTTACAAGCGGGAGGGAAGGAGACCCAGTACTTC. Its protein is CASSLQAGGKETQYF. The whole variable domain, filled in from reference TRBV7-9 and TRBJ2-5, reads DTGVSQNPRHKITKRGQNVTFRCDPISEHNRLYWYRQTLGQGPEFLTYFQNEAQLEKSRLLSDRFSAERPKGSFSTLEIQRTEQGDSAMYLCASSLQAGGKETQYFGPGTRLLVL.

J is TRBJ1-6 and V is TRBV7-2; D not resolved. This CDR3 contains 14 residues. The V end lost 2 bases, the J end lost 12 bases, and 14 bases lay between the germline ends. The germline CDR1 and CDR2 sequences are SGHTA and FQGNSA. The CDR3 DNA is TGTGCCAGCAGCTTACAAGGAACGGAGGTACCCCTCCACTTT. Protein: CASSLQGTEVPLHF.

V gene TRBV7-9 combines with J gene TRBJ1-3; D is unclear. The V end was cut by 3 bases, the J end by 3 bases, with 6 bases between. The CDR3 covers 13 residues. The germline V gene has CDR1 SEHNR and CDR2 FQNEAQ (reference sequence). The CDR3 sequence: CASSFAGGNTIYF. The CDR3 DNA reads TGTGCCAGCAGCTTTGCGGGTGGAAACACCATATATTTT.

The V and J genes are TRBV5-6 and TRBJ2-1; the D gene is possibly TRBD2 (6 bases). CDR3 length: 16 residues. Germline V CDR1 and CDR2: SGHDT, YYEEEE. Deletions cut 0 bases from V and 3 bases from J, with 13 bases between. CDR3 sequence: CASSLVGGKGYNEQFF. The CDR3 DNA sequence: TGTGCCAGCAGCTTGGTGGGCGGGAAAGGCTACAATGAGCAGTTCTTC.

CDR3 coding DNA: TGTGCCAGCAGTTTAGAGGGGGCGGGCAATCAGCCCCAGCATTTT. Its protein is CASSLEGAGNQPQHF. The chain has TRBV28 and TRBJ1-5; 7 bases are a match to TRBD1. The CDR3 contains 15 residues. The V gene end was trimmed by 2 bases and the J gene end by 2 bases; junction bases not matched to a gene: 3. From germline, CDR1 is MDHEN and CDR2 SYDVKM.

V and J are TRBV5-4 and TRBJ2-3, with TRBD1 matching 9 bases. This CDR3 has 12 amino acids. Germline CDR1 and CDR2: SGHNT and YYREEE (reference sequence). Unmatched junction bases numbered 2, after V lost 9 bases and J lost 3 bases. CDR3: CATGTGTDTQYF. CDR3 coding DNA: TGTGCCACCGGGACAGGGACAGATACGCAGTATTTT.

The chain recombines TRBV2 with TRBJ1-1; D remains ambiguous. The V gene's germline CDR1 is SNHLY and CDR2 FYNNEI. Trimming removed 7 bases at V and 1 base at J, with 4 bases between. This CDR3 has 11 residues. DNA of the CDR3: TGTGCCAGCACCCGGAACACTGAAGCTTTCTTT. Translation gives CASTRNTEAFF.

In this sample, this clone turned up a few times. The rearrangement joins TRBV2 to TRBJ1-5, with D uncertain. There are 15 residues in the CDR3. Trimming shortened V by 1 base and J by 0 bases, and 7 bases separated the two germline ends. Germline-derived CDR1 and CDR2 are SNHLY and FYNNEI. DNA of the CDR3: TGTGCCAGCAGTGAAGTTATGGTTAGCAATCAGCCCCAGCATTTT. Translating gives CASSEVMVSNQPQHF.

The J gene is TRBJ2-7, the V gene TRBV5-1; TRBD2 matches at 10 bases. Germline CDR1 and CDR2: SGHRS and YFSETQ. The CDR3 totals 16 residues. V lost 2 bases, J lost 6 bases, and 11 bases stayed unmatched. CDR3 nucleotides: TGCGCCAGCAGCTTCCTAGCGGGAGACCCGGTGGCCGAGCAGTACTTC. Amino acid sequence: CASSFLAGDPVAEQYF.

This chain connects TRBV7-2 to TRBJ2-5, with a possible D match to TRBD1 (6 bases). Germline V gene data show CDR1 as SGHTA and CDR2 as FQGNSA. This CDR3 is built from 17 residues. V lost 3 bases and J 1 base, leaving 18 bases between the germline ends. The CDR3 protein is CASSFLGGNTPQETQYF. The CDR3 nucleotides read TGTGCCAGCAGCTTCTTAGGGGGTAACACACCCCAAGAGACCCAGTACTTC.

This chain uses TRBV27 with TRBJ1-4; possible D gene TRBD1, 6 bases. The germline gives CDR1 MNHEY, CDR2 SMNVEV (reference sequence). With 2 bases removed from V and 8 bases from J, the gap between germline ends came to 9 bases. This CDR3 is 13 amino acids long. The CDR3 spells CASSLQGSEKLFF. Written as DNA, the CDR3 is TGTGCCAGCAGTTTACAGGGGAGCGAAAAACTGTTTTTT.

This chain connects TRBV5-1 to TRBJ1-3; D gene unclear. Germline CDR1 SGHRS, CDR2 YFSETQ. The CDR3 extends over 15 amino acids. The germline V and J ends were trimmed by 0 bases and 0 bases, with 7 bases remaining between them. CDR3 DNA: TGCGCCAGCAGCTTGGGGGAACACTCTGGAAACACCATATATTTT. Its protein is CASSLGEHSGNTIYF.

This sequence joins TRBV27 and TRBJ2-3; D is undetermined. The CDR3 is made up of 13 amino acids. Germline-derived CDR1 and CDR2 are MNHEY and SMNVEV (reference sequence). With 9 bases removed from V and 0 bases from J, the gap between germline ends came to 10 bases. The CDR3 DNA reads TGTGCCAGTAGGGCGCCCAGCACAGATACGCAGTATTTT. Its translation is CASRAPSTDTQYF.

The chain links TRBV4-2 to TRBJ2-4; D might be TRBD2 (5 bases). The germline V gene has CDR1 LGHNA and CDR2 YNFKEQ. The CDR3 runs to 17 residues. V was clipped by 5 bases and J by 1 base, with 18 bases between them. The chain's CDR3 is CASSAGIPAAAKNIQYF. The CDR3 region has the DNA TGTGCCAGCAGCGCCGGGATCCCCGCCGCGGCCAAAAACATTCAGTACTTC.

The chain is built from TRBV7-3 and TRBJ1-1, with 8 positions matching TRBD1. Germline trimming cut 5 bases from V and 5 bases from J; bases unmatched to any gene: 4. In germline, CDR1 is SGHTA, CDR2 FQGTGA. The CDR3 is 13 residues long. For the CDR3, the DNA is TGTGCCAGCAGCACCACAGGGGGAACTGAAGCTTTCTTT. Translation: CASSTTGGTEAFF.

V gene TRBV5-4 combines with J gene TRBJ2-3; 8 nucleotides align to TRBD1. The CDR3 runs 12 residues. CDR1 is SGHNT, CDR2 YYREEE, per germline (reference sequence). The junction had 4 bases not matched to a gene; V was cut back by 3 bases and J by 10 bases. For the CDR3, the DNA is TGTGCCAGCAGCTCTGGACAGGGAGCGCAGTATTTT. Protein product: CASSSGQGAQYF.

This chain joins TRBV7-8 and TRBJ2-2; 11 bases line up with TRBD2. The V gene's germline CDR1 is SGHVS and CDR2 FQNEAQ. The CDR3 loop spans 15 amino acids. Trimming cost V 5 bases and J 7 bases; bases outside gene matches: 6. The chain's CDR3 is CASSPGLAEFGELFF. Here the CDR3 DNA reads TGTGCCAGCAGCCCGGGACTAGCGGAGTTCGGGGAGCTGTTTTTT.

The chain recombines TRBV5-1 with TRBJ2-7; 14 bases align to TRBD2. Germline assignment: CDR1 SGHRS and CDR2 YFSETQ. V dropped 4 bases and J dropped 6; count of bases not matched to a gene: 9. The CDR3 is 16 amino acids. The CDR3 region is CASSPGTSGSGREQYF. CDR3 nucleotides: TGCGCCAGCAGCCCCGGGACTAGCGGGAGCGGGCGCGAGCAGTACTTC.

This chain's CDR3 is CASSYSSGGGNYGYTF. The CDR3 DNA sequence: TGTGCCAGCAGTTACTCGAGCGGGGGCGGCAACTATGGCTACACCTTC. The chain joins TRBV6-5 to TRBJ1-2; a weak D match, TRBD1 (6 bases). CDR1 MNHEY and CDR2 SVGAGI come from the germline V gene. The germline V and J ends were trimmed by 0 bases and 2 bases, with 13 bases remaining between them. The CDR3 loop spans 16 amino acids.

J is TRBJ1-4 and V is TRBV6-1; 11 nucleotides align to TRBD1. The CDR3 contains 13 residues. The V and J ends lost 11 bases and 8 bases, in that order; junction bases with no gene match: 7. The germline gives CDR1 MNHNS, CDR2 SASEGT. Written as DNA, the CDR3 is TGTGCCGGGGGGACAGGGGGTTACGAAAAACTGTTTTTT. This codes for CAGGTGGYEKLFF.

In the case of this clone: In the same sample, other DNA sequences code for this CDR3. The chain links TRBV19 to TRBJ1-5; 7 nucleotides align to TRBD1. CDR3 length: 14 residues. The junction had 1 base not matched to a gene; V was cut back by 3 bases and J by 2 bases. Germline V gene sequence: CDR1 LNHDA, CDR2 SQIVND (reference sequence). CDR3 nucleotides: TGTGCCAGTAGTATCACAGGGGGCAATCAGCCCCAGCATTTT. Amino acids: CASSITGGNQPQHF. Full variable domain (missing parts from reference TRBV19 and TRBJ1-5): DGGITQSPKYLFRKEGQNVTLSCEQNLNHDAMYWYRQDPGQGLRLIYYSQIVNDFQKGDIAEGYSVSREKKESFPLTVTSAQKNPTAFYLCASSITGGNQPQHFGDGTRLSIL.